This T cell receptor (beta chain) appears in the sequencing data of a study of CD8+ T cells in alopecia areata. Study observations and caveats: Especially in alopecia totalis/universalis, lesional scalp showed greater clonality than normal scalp did. The study found TCR sharing across patients less clear than in mice, possibly for HLA reasons.

cDNA serving as the sequencing template came from extracted, reverse transcribed RNA. Assay used: immunoSEQ multiplex PCR; TCRdb lists only in-frame clones, some missing. The sample carries about 82,000 clones, roughly 47% recorded once. Peripheral blood samples and lesional scalp punch biopsies were obtained from alopecia areata patients. Points on this clone: Its antigen is still unknown.

The clonotype was recovered from a human donor with alopecia areata. Input material: NKG2D-high CD8+ T cells sorted from blood.

The CDR3 DNA reads TGTGCCTGGACCCGCCCGGGGGAGAGGGTCAATGAGCAGTTCTTC. Translated, it gives CAWTRPGERVNEQFF. The chain links TRBV30 to TRBJ2-1; tentative D call: TRBD2 (6 bases). The ends were cut back, 4 bases at V and 6 bases at J, with 19 bases in the middle. CDR3 size: 15 residues. Germline V gene sequence: CDR1 GTSNPN, CDR2 SVGIG (reference sequence).